The clone carrying this T cell receptor (beta chain) was found a few times. What it binds is not known. All the patients suffered relapse after autologous stem cell transplantation, and brentuximab vedotin exposure differed. Patients showed best responses of complete response, partial response or progressive disease. These data originate in a study of PD-1 blockade in classical Hodgkin lymphoma. Trimming stripped 5 bases from V and 1 base from J, with 12 bases between. CDR3 size: 15 residues. The V gene's germline CDR1 is MNHNS and CDR2 SASEGT. Profiled with immunoSEQ multiplex PCR; TCRdb holds only in-frame clones, not every one. This sample carries about 93,000 clones, around nine tenths of them seen once, and the ten largest clones take over 2.5%. General observations from the study: Repertoire differences lack defined causes, possibly disease activity or prior therapy. Lower baseline TCR diversity marked trial partial responders and progressors.

The V gene is TRBV6-1, the J gene TRBJ1-5; possible D gene TRBD1, 6 bases. This material consisted of peripheral blood mononuclear cells (PBMCs), taken before the second cycle of nivolumab. The source of this sequence is a human donor with classical Hodgkin lymphoma. This chain's CDR3 is CASSRQDRSNQPQHF. The CDR3 DNA is TGTGCCAGCAGTCGCCAGGACAGAAGCAATCAGCCCCAGCATTTT.